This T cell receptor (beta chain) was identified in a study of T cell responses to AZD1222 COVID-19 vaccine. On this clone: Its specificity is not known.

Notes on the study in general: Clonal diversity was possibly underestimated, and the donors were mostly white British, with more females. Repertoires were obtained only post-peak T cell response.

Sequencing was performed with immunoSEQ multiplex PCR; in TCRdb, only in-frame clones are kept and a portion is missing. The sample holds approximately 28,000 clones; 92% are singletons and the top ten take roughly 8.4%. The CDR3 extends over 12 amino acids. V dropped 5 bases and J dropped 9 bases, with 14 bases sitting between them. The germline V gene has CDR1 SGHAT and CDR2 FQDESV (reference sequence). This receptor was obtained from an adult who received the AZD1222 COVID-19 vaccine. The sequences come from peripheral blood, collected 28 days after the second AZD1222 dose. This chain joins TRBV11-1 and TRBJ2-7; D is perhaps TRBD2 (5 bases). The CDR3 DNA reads TGTGCCAGCAGCCAAGGAGGCAGCTGGCAGTACTTC. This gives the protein CASSQGGSWQYF. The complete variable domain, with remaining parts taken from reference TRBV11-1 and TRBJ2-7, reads EAEVAQSPRYKITEKSQAVAFWCDPISGHATLYWYRQILGQGPELLVQFQDESVVDDSQLPKDRFSAERLKGVDSTLKIQPAELGDSAMYLCASSQGGSWQYFGPGTRLTVT.